This TCR beta chain was retrieved from a study of T-cell memory formation after mild COVID-19. TCRdb re-derived calls from the 5' RACE reads in MiXCR, one entry per CDR3 protein. Among 90,000 to 130,000 distinct CDR3 sequences listed, roughly a sixth were seen once. CDR3 size: 16 residues. V shed 4 bases and J 4 bases; nucleotides not matched to a gene: 7. The germline V gene encodes CDR1 SGDLS and CDR2 YYNGEE. This clonotype was counted only a few times. This TCR was recovered from a man younger than 35 who had mild COVID-19 (a few samples of this study predate the infection). Cell type and time point are not known. The gene calls are TRBV9 and TRBJ2-2; TRBD2 matches at 10 bases. The sequencing input was PBMCs or a T cell subset sorted from them (not recorded which). The CDR3 coding sequence is TGTGCCAGCAGCTTGAGACTAGCGGGTCTCACCGGGGAGCTGTTTTTT. It translates to CASSLRLAGLTGELFF.